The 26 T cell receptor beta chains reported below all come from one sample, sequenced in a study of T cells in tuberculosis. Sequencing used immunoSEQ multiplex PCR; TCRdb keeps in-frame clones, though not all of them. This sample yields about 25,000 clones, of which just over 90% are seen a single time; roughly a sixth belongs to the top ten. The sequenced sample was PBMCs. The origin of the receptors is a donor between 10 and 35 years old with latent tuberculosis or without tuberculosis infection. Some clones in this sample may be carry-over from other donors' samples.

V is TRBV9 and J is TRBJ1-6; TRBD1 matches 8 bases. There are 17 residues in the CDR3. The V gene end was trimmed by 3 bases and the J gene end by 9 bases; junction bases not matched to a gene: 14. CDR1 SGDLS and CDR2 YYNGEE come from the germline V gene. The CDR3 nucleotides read TGTGCCAGCAGCGCTGTCCCCGGGACAGGAGGGAGTTCACCCCTCCACTTT. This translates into CASSAVPGTGGSSPLHF.

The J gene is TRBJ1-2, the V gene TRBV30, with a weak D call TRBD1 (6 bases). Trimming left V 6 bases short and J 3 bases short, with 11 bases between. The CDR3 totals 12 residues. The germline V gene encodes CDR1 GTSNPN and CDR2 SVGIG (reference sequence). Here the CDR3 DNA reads TGTGCCTGCAGGGGTAAGGACTATGGCTACACCTTC. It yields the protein CACRGKDYGYTF.

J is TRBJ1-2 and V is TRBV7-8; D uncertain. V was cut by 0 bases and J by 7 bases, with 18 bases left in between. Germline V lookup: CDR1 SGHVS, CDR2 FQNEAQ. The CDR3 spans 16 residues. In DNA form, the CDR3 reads TGTGCCAGCAGCTTAGCAGGCACGGGAGGTTATGGTGGCTACACCTTC. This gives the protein CASSLAGTGGYGGYTF.

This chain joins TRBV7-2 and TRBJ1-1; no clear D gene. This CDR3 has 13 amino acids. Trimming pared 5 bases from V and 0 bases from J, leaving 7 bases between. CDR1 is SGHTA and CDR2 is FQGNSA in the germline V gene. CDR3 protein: CASSAGMNTEAFF. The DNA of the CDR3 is TGTGCCAGCAGCGCCGGGATGAACACTGAAGCTTTCTTT.

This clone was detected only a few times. The CDR3 coding sequence is TGTGCCAGCAGCCGGGACAGGGACACCGGGGAGCTGTTTTTT. The encoded protein is CASSRDRDTGELFF. V and J are TRBV2 and TRBJ2-2, with TRBD1 matching over 9 bases. The CDR3 runs 14 residues. The germline gives CDR1 SNHLY, CDR2 FYNNEI. The J segment lost 3 bases and the V segment lost 6 bases, leaving 2 bases of the junction unmatched. Drawing the rest from reference TRBV2 and TRBJ2-2, the complete variable domain is EPEVTQTPSHQVTQMGQEVILRCVPISNHLYFYWYRQILGQKVEFLVSFYNNEISEKSEIFDDQFSVERPDGSNFTLKIRSTKLEDSAMYFCASSRDRDTGELFFGEGSRLTVL.

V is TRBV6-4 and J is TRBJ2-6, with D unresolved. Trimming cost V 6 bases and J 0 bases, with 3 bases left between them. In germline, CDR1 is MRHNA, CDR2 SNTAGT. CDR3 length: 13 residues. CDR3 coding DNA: TGTGCCAGCAGCCTCTCTGGGGCCAACGTCCTGACTTTC. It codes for CASSLSGANVLTF.

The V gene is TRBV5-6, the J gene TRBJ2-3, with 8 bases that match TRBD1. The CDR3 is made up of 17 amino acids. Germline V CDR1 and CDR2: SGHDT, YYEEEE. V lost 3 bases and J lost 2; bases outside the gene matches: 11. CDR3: CASSSLGTGQNTDTQYF. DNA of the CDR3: TGTGCCAGCAGCTCATTAGGGACAGGCCAGAACACAGATACGCAGTATTTT.

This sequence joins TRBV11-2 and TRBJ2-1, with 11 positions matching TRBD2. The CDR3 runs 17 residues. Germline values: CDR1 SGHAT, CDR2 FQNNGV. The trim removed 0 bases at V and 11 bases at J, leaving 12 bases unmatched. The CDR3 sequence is CASSLDSSTSGSIKQFF. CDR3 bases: TGTGCCAGCAGCTTAGATTCATCCACTAGCGGGAGTATAAAGCAGTTCTTC.

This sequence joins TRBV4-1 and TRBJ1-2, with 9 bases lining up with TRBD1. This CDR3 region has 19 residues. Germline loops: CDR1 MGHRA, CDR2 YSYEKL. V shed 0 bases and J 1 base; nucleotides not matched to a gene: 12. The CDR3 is CASSQDLPGQGSVNYGYTF. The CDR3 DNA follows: TGCGCCAGCAGCCAAGACCTTCCGGGACAGGGATCTGTTAACTATGGCTACACCTTC.

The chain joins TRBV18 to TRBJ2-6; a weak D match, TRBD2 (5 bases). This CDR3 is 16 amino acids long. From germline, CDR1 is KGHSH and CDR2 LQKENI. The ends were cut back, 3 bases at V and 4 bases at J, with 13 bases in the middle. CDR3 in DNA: TGTGCCAGCTCACCCCAGGACTCGCCCGGGGCCAACGTCCTGACTTTC. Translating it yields CASSPQDSPGANVLTF.

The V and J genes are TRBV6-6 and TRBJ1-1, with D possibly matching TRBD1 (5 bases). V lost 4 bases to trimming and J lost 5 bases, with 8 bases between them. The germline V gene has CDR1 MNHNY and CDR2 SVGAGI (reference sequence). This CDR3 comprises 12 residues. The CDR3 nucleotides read TGTGCCAGCAGTTCCAGACAGACTGAAGCTTTCTTT. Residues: CASSSRQTEAFF.

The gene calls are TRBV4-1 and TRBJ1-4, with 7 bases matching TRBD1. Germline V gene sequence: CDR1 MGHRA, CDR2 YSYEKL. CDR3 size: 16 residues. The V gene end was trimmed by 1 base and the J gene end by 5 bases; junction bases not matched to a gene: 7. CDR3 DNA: TGCGCCAGCAGCCAAGGGCGGGACAGCTTGAATGAAAAACTGTTTTTT. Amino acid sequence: CASSQGRDSLNEKLFF.

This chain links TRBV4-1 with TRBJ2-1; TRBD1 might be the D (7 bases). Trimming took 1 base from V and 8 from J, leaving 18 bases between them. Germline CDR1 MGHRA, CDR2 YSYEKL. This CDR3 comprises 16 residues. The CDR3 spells CASSQGLAGGLDEQFF. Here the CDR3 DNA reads TGCGCCAGCAGCCAAGGGCTGGCAGGGGGGTTGGATGAGCAGTTCTTC.

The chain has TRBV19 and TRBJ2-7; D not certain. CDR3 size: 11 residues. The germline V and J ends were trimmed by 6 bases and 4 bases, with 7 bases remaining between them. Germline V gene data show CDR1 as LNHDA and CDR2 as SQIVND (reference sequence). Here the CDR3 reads CASSQQYEQYF. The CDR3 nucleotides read TGTGCCAGTAGCCAACAGTACGAGCAGTACTTC.

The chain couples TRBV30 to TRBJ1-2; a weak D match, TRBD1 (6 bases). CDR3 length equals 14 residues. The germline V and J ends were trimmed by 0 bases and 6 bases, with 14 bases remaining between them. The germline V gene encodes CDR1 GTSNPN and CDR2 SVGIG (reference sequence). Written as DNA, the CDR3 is TGTGCCTGGAGTGTACCCCGCGGGGGCCATGGCTACACCTTC. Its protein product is CAWSVPRGGHGYTF.

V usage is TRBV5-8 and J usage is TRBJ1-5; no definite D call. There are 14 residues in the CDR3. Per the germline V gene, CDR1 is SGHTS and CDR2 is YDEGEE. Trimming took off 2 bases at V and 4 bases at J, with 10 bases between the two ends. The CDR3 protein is CASSFSGRNQPQHF. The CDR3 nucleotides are TGTGCCAGCAGCTTTTCGGGGAGGAATCAGCCCCAGCATTTT.

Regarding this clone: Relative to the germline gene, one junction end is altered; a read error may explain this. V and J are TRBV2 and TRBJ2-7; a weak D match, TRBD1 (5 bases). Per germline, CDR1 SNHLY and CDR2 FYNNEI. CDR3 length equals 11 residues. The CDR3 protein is CASSRDSASLF. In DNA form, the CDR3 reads TGTGCCAGCAGCCGTGACAGCGCTTCCCTCTTC.

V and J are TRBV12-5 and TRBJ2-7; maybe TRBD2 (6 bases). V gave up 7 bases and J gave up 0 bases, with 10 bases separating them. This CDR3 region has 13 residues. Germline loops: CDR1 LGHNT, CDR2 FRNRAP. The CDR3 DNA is TGTGCTAGTGCCGTGGGACTCTCCTACGAGCAGTACTTC. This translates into CASAVGLSYEQYF.

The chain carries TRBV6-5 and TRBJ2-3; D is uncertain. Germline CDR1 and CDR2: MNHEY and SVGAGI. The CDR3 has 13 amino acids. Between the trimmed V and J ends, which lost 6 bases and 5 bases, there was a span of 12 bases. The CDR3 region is CASSQDLEDTQYF. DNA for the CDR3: TGTGCCAGCAGCCAGGATTTAGAAGATACGCAGTATTTT.

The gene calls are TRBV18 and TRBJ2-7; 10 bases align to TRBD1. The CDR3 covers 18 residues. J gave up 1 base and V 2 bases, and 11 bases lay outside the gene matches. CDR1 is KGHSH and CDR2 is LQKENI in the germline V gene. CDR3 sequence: CASSPRGYGTGDSYEQYF. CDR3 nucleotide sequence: TGTGCCAGCTCACCAAGGGGTTACGGGACAGGGGATTCCTACGAGCAGTACTTC. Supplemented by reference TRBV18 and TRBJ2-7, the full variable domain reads NAGVMQNPRHLVRRRGQEARLRCSPMKGHSHVYWYRQLPEEGLKFMVYLQKENIIDESGMPKERFSAEFPKEGPSILRIQQVVRGDSAAYFCASSPRGYGTGDSYEQYFGPGTRLTVT.

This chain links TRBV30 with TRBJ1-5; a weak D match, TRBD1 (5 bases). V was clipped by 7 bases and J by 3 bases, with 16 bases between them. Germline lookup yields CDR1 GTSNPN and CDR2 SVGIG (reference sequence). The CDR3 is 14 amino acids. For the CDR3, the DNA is TGTGCCTTTGCGGGGCAGTACTCCAATCAGCCCCAGCATTTT. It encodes CAFAGQYSNQPQHF.

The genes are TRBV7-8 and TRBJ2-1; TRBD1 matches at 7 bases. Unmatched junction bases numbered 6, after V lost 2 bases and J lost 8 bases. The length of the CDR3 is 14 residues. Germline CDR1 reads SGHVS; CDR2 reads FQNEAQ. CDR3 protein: CASSLRGPVDEQFF. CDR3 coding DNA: TGTGCCAGCAGCTTAAGGGGGCCTGTCGATGAGCAGTTCTTC.

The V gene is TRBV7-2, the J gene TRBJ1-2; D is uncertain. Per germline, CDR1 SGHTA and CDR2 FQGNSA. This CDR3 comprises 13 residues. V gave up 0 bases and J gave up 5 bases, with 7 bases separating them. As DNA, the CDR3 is TGTGCCAGCAGCTTAGCGCGGCGGTATGGCTACACCTTC. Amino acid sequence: CASSLARRYGYTF.

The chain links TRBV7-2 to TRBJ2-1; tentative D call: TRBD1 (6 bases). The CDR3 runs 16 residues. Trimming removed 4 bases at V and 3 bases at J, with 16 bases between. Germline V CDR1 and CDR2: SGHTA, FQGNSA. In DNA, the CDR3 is TGTGCCAGCAGCTCAGACAGGAGTTCGGACTACAATGAGCAGTTCTTC. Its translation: CASSSDRSSDYNEQFF.

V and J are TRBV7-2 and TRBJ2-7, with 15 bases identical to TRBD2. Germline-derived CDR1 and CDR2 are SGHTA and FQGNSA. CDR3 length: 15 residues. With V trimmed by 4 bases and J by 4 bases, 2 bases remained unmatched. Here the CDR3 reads CASSWTSGGVYEQYF. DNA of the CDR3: TGTGCCAGCAGCTGGACTAGCGGGGGGGTGTACGAGCAGTACTTC. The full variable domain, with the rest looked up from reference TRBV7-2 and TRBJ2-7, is GAGVSQSPSNKVTEKGKDVELRCDPISGHTALYWYRQSLGQGLEFLIYFQGNSAPDKSGLPSDRFSAERTGGSVSTLTIQRTQQEDSAVYLCASSWTSGGVYEQYFGPGTRLTVT.

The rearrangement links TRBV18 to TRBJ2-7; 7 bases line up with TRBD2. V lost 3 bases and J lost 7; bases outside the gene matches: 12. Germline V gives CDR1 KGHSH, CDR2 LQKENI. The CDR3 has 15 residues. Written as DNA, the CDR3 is TGTGCCAGCTCACCCCTGTCTTCCGGGACTACAGAGCAGTACTTC. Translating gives CASSPLSSGTTEQYF.